A single sample gave rise to the 31 T cell receptor beta chains below, sequenced in a study of shared clonotypes between healthy human individuals (dated by TCRdb to between 2020 and 2021). The protocol used for the library was the immunoSEQ multiplex PCR assay. TCRdb stores this immuneACCESS table with in-frame sequences only. Part of the clones is absent; in the studies checked, under half of the shortfall reflects unresolved V genes, and no reason is known for the rest. This sample is represented by about 2.1 million clones; about 94% of them were singletons. Around 1.7% of the sample rests with the top ten. CD8 naive samples consisted of CD45RO-negative cells that were positively selected for CCR7, yielding a CD45RA+CCR7+ population without TemRA cells. The specimen sequenced was naive CD8+ T cells from PBMCs. The intended sense of this specimen's cell subset or site label: CD45RA+CCR7+. The origin of the receptors is a man younger than 30 in good health. Some clones in this sample may be carry-over from other donors' samples.

Comments on this clone: The sample contains more than one DNA sequence encoding this CDR3. The CDR3 nucleotides are TGCGCCAGCAGCCAAGATGGGACAGGATTCTACGAGCAGTACTTC. This encodes CASSQDGTGFYEQYF. The chain is built from TRBV4-1 and TRBJ2-7, with 8 bases aligning to TRBD1. This CDR3 spans 15 amino acids. Germline V lookup: CDR1 MGHRA, CDR2 YSYEKL. V shed 0 bases, J shed 3 bases, and the junction held 4 bases outside the gene matches.

This clone was detected a few times. J is TRBJ1-5 and V is TRBV27; maybe TRBD1 (5 bases). The germline gives CDR1 MNHEY, CDR2 SMNVEV (reference sequence). V gave up 2 bases and J gave up 7 bases, with 9 bases separating them. CDR3 length: 13 amino acids. Here the CDR3 DNA reads TGTGCCAGCAGTTTACTTTGGGGGCAGCCCCAGCATTTT. Translating it yields CASSLLWGQPQHF.

This sequence joins TRBV7-9 and TRBJ2-1; D call uncertain. CDR1 is SEHNR and CDR2 is FQNEAQ in the germline V gene (reference sequence). V dropped 3 bases and J dropped 6 bases, with 6 bases sitting between them. The CDR3 length is 12 residues. CDR3 in amino acids: CASSFAVNEQFF. The CDR3 DNA follows: TGTGCCAGCAGCTTTGCGGTCAATGAGCAGTTCTTC.

V usage is TRBV27 and J usage is TRBJ1-1; TRBD1 is a possible D gene (6 bases). V was trimmed by 1 base and J by 0 bases, leaving 9 bases between them. Germline V gene lookup returns CDR1 MNHEY and CDR2 SMNVEV (reference sequence). The CDR3 runs 15 residues. CDR3 sequence (DNA): TGTGCCAGCAGTTTATTAGGACAGATGAACACTGAAGCTTTCTTT. This codes for CASSLLGQMNTEAFF.

The V and J genes are TRBV10-2 and TRBJ2-3; D not certain. CDR3 length: 13 residues. V shed 3 bases and J shed 2 bases, with 6 bases lying between them. CDR1 is WSHSY and CDR2 is SAAADI in the germline V gene. The CDR3 spells CASSDRVTDTQYF. The CDR3 coding sequence is TGCGCCAGCAGTGACAGAGTCACAGATACGCAGTATTTT.

The V and J genes are TRBV19 and TRBJ1-5, with 9 nucleotides matching TRBD1. The CDR3 length is 15 residues. V was pared by 4 bases and J by 0 bases, with 1 base of the junction left unmatched. From germline, CDR1 is LNHDA and CDR2 SQIVND (reference sequence). CDR3 in DNA: TGTGCCAGTAGTACGGACAGGGGTAGCAATCAGCCCCAGCATTTT. Translated: CASSTDRGSNQPQHF.

A remark on this clone: Other DNA sequences in the sample encode the same CDR3. This chain links TRBV20-1 with TRBJ1-2; D is ambiguous. The germline V and J ends were trimmed by 2 bases and 3 bases, with 4 bases remaining between them. CDR1 and CDR2 from the germline V gene are DFQATT and SNEGSKA (reference sequence). The CDR3 extends over 11 amino acids. CDR3 region: CSARRDYGYTF. Here the CDR3 DNA reads TGCAGTGCTAGAAGGGACTATGGCTACACCTTC.

The V and J genes are TRBV4-1 and TRBJ1-2; D may be TRBD1 (5 bases). Per the germline V gene, CDR1 is MGHRA and CDR2 is YSYEKL. The CDR3 covers 13 residues. V gave up 0 bases and J gave up 6 bases, with 8 bases separating them. The CDR3 DNA is TGCGCCAGCAGCCAAGAGAGGGGACATGGCTACACCTTC. This encodes CASSQERGHGYTF.

The V and J genes are TRBV5-6 and TRBJ2-7, with a possible D match to TRBD2 (6 bases). Germline loops: CDR1 SGHDT, CDR2 YYEEEE. Trimming removed 4 bases from V and 1 base from J, with 12 bases in between. CDR3 length equals 14 residues. The CDR3, as DNA: TGTGCCAGCAGCGCCGGGAGAGAATCCTACGAGCAGTACTTC. Protein product: CASSAGRESYEQYF.

The rearrangement uses TRBV2 and TRBJ1-1; 11 positions agree with TRBD1. J gave up 1 base and V 4 bases, and 8 bases lay outside the gene matches. Germline CDR1 SNHLY, CDR2 FYNNEI. CDR3 length: 17 residues. As DNA, the CDR3 is TGTGCCAGCAGTGGTTTCGGACAGGGGGCACCGAACACTGAAGCTTTCTTT. It encodes CASSGFGQGAPNTEAFF.

With regard to this clone: This specimen includes other DNA sequences encoding the same CDR3. CDR3 loop: CASSQGRSYEQYF. CDR3 in DNA: TGCGCCAGCAGCCAAGGCCGATCCTACGAGCAGTACTTC. The rearrangement links TRBV4-1 to TRBJ2-7, with D unclear. Germline V gene lookup returns CDR1 MGHRA and CDR2 YSYEKL. The ends were cut back, 1 base at V and 1 base at J, with 5 bases in the middle. CDR3 length equals 13 residues.

The rearrangement uses TRBV6-6 and TRBJ2-5; tentatively, D is TRBD1 (5 bases). Germline V gives CDR1 MNHNY, CDR2 SVGAGI (reference sequence). CDR3 length: 16 residues. V was cut by 5 bases and J by 6 bases, with 22 bases left in between. Here the CDR3 DNA reads TGTGCCAGCAGTCCTTGGGAAGGGGATAATCTAAAGACCCAGTACTTC. Translating it yields CASSPWEGDNLKTQYF.

The chain is built from TRBV4-3 and TRBJ2-2; possible D gene TRBD1, 6 bases. The CDR3 is 14 amino acids. Trimming removed 0 bases at V and 7 bases at J, with 9 bases between. CDR1 is LGHNA, CDR2 YSLEER, per germline. The CDR3 region is CASSQDRGGGELFF. The CDR3 region has the DNA TGCGCCAGCAGCCAAGATCGAGGGGGCGGGGAGCTGTTTTTT.

V and J are TRBV7-8 and TRBJ1-2, with a possible D match to TRBD1 (5 bases). This CDR3 spans 17 amino acids. Trimming took 4 bases from V and 0 from J, leaving 18 bases between them. The V gene's germline CDR1 is SGHVS and CDR2 FQNEAQ. The CDR3, as DNA: TGTGCCAGCAGCTCGCGCGGAGGAGGGGCTACTAACTATGGCTACACCTTC. It specifies CASSSRGGGATNYGYTF.

The chain is built from TRBV19 and TRBJ1-2; 7 nucleotides align to TRBD1. Germline V gives CDR1 LNHDA, CDR2 SQIVND (reference sequence). With V trimmed by 6 bases and J by 4 bases, 2 bases remained unmatched. CDR3 length equals 12 residues. The CDR3 DNA sequence: TGTGCCAGTAGGGACAGGCCCTATGGCTACACCTTC. Protein sequence: CASRDRPYGYTF.

The CDR3 DNA sequence: TGCAGCGTTGAATCTTTCGGGGGGCTTTATAACACTGAAGCTTTCTTT. Translation: CSVESFGGLYNTEAFF. The chain joins TRBV29-1 to TRBJ1-1, with a tentative D call TRBD1 (6 bases). The CDR3 consists of 16 residues. V dropped 2 bases and J dropped 2 bases, with 18 bases sitting between them. Germline V gene sequence: CDR1 SQVTM, CDR2 ANQGSEA.

The V call is TRBV19, the J call TRBJ1-3; a possible D gene is TRBD1 (6 bases). The CDR3 covers 18 residues. Between the trimmed V and J ends, which lost 3 bases and 2 bases, there was a span of 20 bases. Germline V gene sequence: CDR1 LNHDA, CDR2 SQIVND (reference sequence). This CDR3 is CASSIAVGPRGAGNTIYF. CDR3 nucleotides: TGTGCCAGTAGTATCGCGGTCGGGCCCAGGGGAGCTGGAAACACCATATATTTT.

The V gene is TRBV19, the J gene TRBJ2-1; TRBD2 agrees at 12 bases. Germline CDR1 is LNHDA and CDR2 is SQIVND (reference sequence). The CDR3 sequence is 17 residues long. V was pared by 0 bases and J by 4 bases, with 4 bases of the junction left unmatched. The CDR3 reads CASSIDRTSGDYNEQFF. As DNA, the CDR3 is TGTGCCAGTAGTATAGACCGGACTAGCGGGGATTACAATGAGCAGTTCTTC.

The CDR3: CASSVMNTEAFF. The CDR3 DNA reads as TGTGCCAGCTCCGTGATGAACACTGAAGCTTTCTTT. The chain couples TRBV7-8 to TRBJ1-1; D gene uncertain. The CDR3 runs to 12 residues. CDR1 SGHVS and CDR2 FQNEAQ come from the germline V gene. Between the trimmed V and J ends, which lost 8 bases and 0 bases, there was a span of 7 bases.

The chain carries TRBV18 and TRBJ1-1, with D perhaps matching TRBD1 (5 bases). There are 16 residues in the CDR3. V was trimmed by 1 base and J by 3 bases, leaving 15 bases between them. Germline lookup yields CDR1 KGHSH and CDR2 LQKENI. CDR3 nucleotides: TGTGCCAGCTCACCACGGCGGGGGGGGTCGGACACTGAAGCTTTCTTT. Translated, it gives CASSPRRGGSDTEAFF.

V gene TRBV9 combines with J gene TRBJ2-1; 11 nucleotides line up with TRBD2. Germline values: CDR1 SGDLS, CDR2 YYNGEE. V shed 3 bases, J shed 0 bases, and the junction held 5 bases outside the gene matches. The CDR3 has 17 amino acids. The CDR3 region is CASSGPTSGTSYNEQFF. The CDR3 nucleotides read TGTGCCAGCAGCGGCCCGACTAGCGGGACCTCCTACAATGAGCAGTTCTTC.

The CDR3: CASSSMYRGSQETQYF. The CDR3 coding sequence is TGTGCCAGCAGCTCAATGTACAGGGGTTCTCAAGAGACCCAGTACTTC. The V and J genes are TRBV5-5 and TRBJ2-5, with 7 bases matching TRBD1. V trimming: 3 bases; J trimming: 2 bases; junction bases outside the gene matches: 10. Germline V gene sequence: CDR1 SGHKS, CDR2 YYEKEE (reference sequence). This CDR3 has 16 amino acids.

The chain employs TRBV28 and TRBJ1-1; D remains ambiguous. The CDR3 runs to 15 residues. Germline V CDR1 and CDR2: MDHEN, SYDVKM. The V and J ends lost 4 bases and 5 bases respectively, with 17 bases between them. The CDR3 nucleotides are TGTGCCAGCAGTTCCCTGGTTACCCATGGGACTGAAGCTTTCTTT. Protein: CASSSLVTHGTEAFF.

The CDR3 loop is CASSLRRADWDTQYF. The CDR3 coding sequence is TGTGCCAGCAGCTTACGGAGGGCCGACTGGGATACGCAGTATTTT. The rearrangement joins TRBV7-2 to TRBJ2-3, with a weak D call TRBD2 (6 bases). Germline V gene lookup returns CDR1 SGHTA and CDR2 FQGNSA. The CDR3 is made up of 15 amino acids. V dropped 2 bases and J dropped 6 bases, with 15 bases sitting between them. Full variable domain (rest looked up from reference TRBV7-2 and TRBJ2-3): GAGVSQSPSNKVTEKGKDVELRCDPISGHTALYWYRQSLGQGLEFLIYFQGNSAPDKSGLPSDRFSAERTGGSVSTLTIQRTQQEDSAVYLCASSLRRADWDTQYFGPGTRLTVL.

V and J are TRBV14 and TRBJ2-3; 11 bases map to TRBD2. Per the germline V gene, CDR1 is SGHDN and CDR2 is FVKESK. This CDR3 spans 16 amino acids. V shed 3 bases and J 4 bases; nucleotides not matched to a gene: 6. The CDR3 nucleotides read TGTGCCAGCAGCCACCTCCTAGCGGGAGGCCCAGATACGCAGTATTTT. Protein: CASSHLLAGGPDTQYF.

As to this clone: Different DNA sequences within this sample yield the same CDR3. The chain employs TRBV5-1 and TRBJ2-7; D gene unclear. Germline CDR1 reads SGHRS; CDR2 reads YFSETQ. The V and J ends lost 0 bases and 1 base respectively, with 8 bases between them. The CDR3 length is 14 residues. CDR3 in DNA: TGCGCCAGCAGCTTGGTAGGATCTTCCTACGAGCAGTACTTC. Translated: CASSLVGSSYEQYF.

J is TRBJ2-7 and V is TRBV6-5; 9 bases are shared with TRBD2. CDR3 size: 14 residues. V lost 7 bases and J lost 7; bases outside the gene matches: 11. Germline V lookup: CDR1 MNHEY, CDR2 SVGAGI. The CDR3 protein is CASMELAGADEQYF. The DNA of the CDR3 is TGTGCCAGCATGGAATTAGCGGGAGCGGATGAGCAGTACTTC.

This chain joins TRBV7-6 and TRBJ2-3; TRBD2 agrees at 8 bases. The junction had 3 bases not matched to a gene; V was cut back by 2 bases and J by 5 bases. Germline loops: CDR1 SGHVS, CDR2 FNYEAQ. This CDR3 region has 14 residues. The CDR3 loop is CASSLLGRVDTQYF. The CDR3 DNA follows: TGTGCCAGCAGCTTACTCGGGAGGGTAGATACGCAGTATTTT.

The chain uses TRBV11-2 and TRBJ1-1, with D possibly matching TRBD1 (6 bases). V gave up 2 bases and J gave up 1 base, with 14 bases separating them. Germline-derived CDR1 and CDR2 are SGHAT and FQNNGV. CDR3 length equals 16 residues. The CDR3 spells CASSLYGTGQNTEAFF. CDR3 in DNA: TGTGCCAGCAGCTTATACGGCACGGGACAGAACACTGAAGCTTTCTTT.

The V gene is TRBV4-1, the J gene TRBJ2-2; 7 nucleotides align to TRBD1. Losses at the gene ends were 1 base for V and 4 bases for J; bases not matched to a gene: 6. The V gene's germline CDR1 is MGHRA and CDR2 YSYEKL. CDR3 length: 16 amino acids. CDR3 coding DNA: TGCGCCAGCAGCCAAGCGACAGGGATGGGCACCGGGGAGCTGTTTTTT. Translated, it gives CASSQATGMGTGELFF.

A single count supports this clone. This chain connects TRBV19 to TRBJ1-5, with D possibly being TRBD1 (6 bases). This CDR3 contains 15 residues. The V gene's germline CDR1 is LNHDA and CDR2 SQIVND (reference sequence). V was pared by 5 bases and J by 4 bases, with 15 bases between. The DNA for the CDR3 is TGTGCCAGTAGTTACAGGGTTTGGGGGAATCAGCCCCAGCATTTT. It specifies CASSYRVWGNQPQHF.